This T cell receptor (beta chain) was obtained from a study of blood T cell repertoires in COVID-19. The repertoire was sequenced with immunoSEQ multiplex PCR; TCRdb's copy has only in-frame clones and lacks some. The profile shows about 68,000 clones, about nine tenths of them singletons. CDR1 and CDR2 from the germline V gene are SGHRS and YFSETQ. V dropped 0 bases and J dropped 1 base, with 14 bases sitting between them. The CDR3 totals 16 residues. V gene TRBV5-1 combines with J gene TRBJ2-7; perhaps TRBD1 as D (6 bases). Sequencing was carried out using peripheral blood. This clonotype was obtained from a man in his fifties or sixties with COVID-19, enrolled during active disease. The CDR3 is CASSLGDLDRSYEQYF. The CDR3 nucleotides are TGCGCCAGCAGCTTGGGGGATCTAGACAGGTCCTACGAGCAGTACTTC.